The 19 T cell receptor beta chains below were found in one sample sequenced in a study of T cell responses to AZD1222 COVID-19 vaccine (dated by TCRdb to the early 2020s). Preparation of the library involved the immunoSEQ multiplex PCR assay. TCRdb mirrors the immuneACCESS table, restricted to in-frame sequences. Some clones are absent from its copies; in checked studies, under half trace to an unresolved V gene, and the reason for the others is unknown. The sample table contains over 150,000 clones; only one count was recorded for over 85% of them. In total, the top ten clones hold approximately 19% of the sample. The time point label on this specimen signifies: baseline before first vaccination. The sample in question was peripheral blood, obtained on day 0 of AZD1222 vaccination. The source of these receptors is an adult in good health.

The rearrangement links TRBV15 to TRBJ2-5; 8 positions match TRBD2. Looked up from germline, CDR1 is LNHNV and CDR2 is YYDKDF (reference sequence). This CDR3 is 17 amino acids long. J was trimmed by 4 bases and V by 2 bases; bases with no gene match: 12. CDR3 amino acids: CATSRPQEAGVSETQYF. DNA of the CDR3: TGTGCCACCAGCAGACCCCAGGAAGCGGGGGTGTCAGAGACCCAGTACTTC.

This chain links TRBV2 with TRBJ1-1; tentative D call: TRBD1 (6 bases). Germline V CDR1 and CDR2: SNHLY, FYNNEI. Trimming left V 4 bases short and J 2 bases short, with 8 bases between. The CDR3 totals 13 residues. The CDR3 protein is CASSVDSNTEAFF. In DNA form, the CDR3 reads TGTGCCAGCAGTGTGGACAGCAACACTGAAGCTTTCTTT. The full variable domain, completed using reference TRBV2 and TRBJ1-1, is EPEVTQTPSHQVTQMGQEVILRCVPISNHLYFYWYRQILGQKVEFLVSFYNNEISEKSEIFDDQFSVERPDGSNFTLKIRSTKLEDSAMYFCASSVDSNTEAFFGQGTRLTVV.

V usage is TRBV2 and J usage is TRBJ1-1, with D hard to call. Looked up from germline, CDR1 is SNHLY and CDR2 is FYNNEI. This CDR3 spans 13 amino acids. With 9 bases removed from V and 1 base from J, the gap between germline ends came to 12 bases. The CDR3 reads CASTYGPNTEAFF. For the CDR3, the DNA is TGTGCCAGTACATACGGGCCGAACACTGAAGCTTTCTTT.

This chain's CDR3 is CASSPGLADRTDTQYF. Here the CDR3 DNA reads TGTGCCAGCAGCCCGGGACTAGCGGACCGCACAGATACGCAGTATTTT. The chain carries TRBV5-5 and TRBJ2-3; 11 bases align to TRBD2. The CDR3 consists of 16 residues. CDR1 and CDR2 from the germline V gene are SGHKS and YYEKEE (reference sequence). The trim removed 4 bases at V and 1 base at J, leaving 5 bases unmatched.

This rearrangement joins TRBV4-3 to TRBJ2-7, with 7 positions matching TRBD2. V lost 0 bases, J lost 3 bases, and 17 bases stayed unmatched. CDR3 size: 19 residues. CDR1 LGHNA and CDR2 YSLEER come from the germline V gene. The CDR3 DNA reads TGCGCCAGCAGCCAAGATTCGGGAGAGTCGCGGGGGATCGACTACGAGCAGTACTTC. Amino acid sequence: CASSQDSGESRGIDYEQYF.

This clone was observed once. The chain couples TRBV13 to TRBJ2-5; 7 nucleotides agree with TRBD2. V was clipped by 6 bases and J by 5 bases; unmatched bases: 9. Germline CDR1 PRHDT, CDR2 FYEKMQ (reference sequence). The CDR3 covers 14 residues. CDR3 sequence reads: CASRQSGKAETQYF. The CDR3 nucleotides are TGTGCCAGCAGACAGAGCGGGAAGGCGGAGACCCAGTACTTC. The full variable domain, its missing parts supplied by reference TRBV13 and TRBJ2-5, is AAGVIQSPRHLIKEKRETATLKCYPIPRHDTVYWYQQGPGQDPQFLISFYEKMQSDKGSIPDRFSAQQFSDYHSELNMSSLELGDSALYFCASRQSGKAETQYFGPGTRLLVL.

The chain links TRBV2 to TRBJ1-1, with 7 bases identical to TRBD1. Trimming at V came to 6 bases and at J to 3 bases, leaving 4 bases not matched to a gene. The CDR3 is 13 residues long. The germline gives CDR1 SNHLY, CDR2 FYNNEI. CDR3 coding DNA: TGTGCCAGCAGCCAGGGGGGGTACACTGAAGCTTTCTTT. Encoded protein: CASSQGGYTEAFF.

Concerning this clone itself: The sample has other DNA sequences that encode this CDR3 too. The chain employs TRBV7-3 and TRBJ1-1; maybe TRBD1 (5 bases). Trimming pared 0 bases from V and 4 bases from J, leaving 9 bases between. Per germline, CDR1 SGHTA and CDR2 FQGTGA. The CDR3 runs 14 residues. The CDR3 sequence: CASSLTGGGTEAFF. The CDR3 DNA reads as TGTGCCAGCAGCTTAACGGGCGGGGGCACTGAAGCTTTCTTT. The entire variable domain, with the rest obtained from reference TRBV7-3 and TRBJ1-1, is as follows: GAGVSQTPSNKVTEKGKYVELRCDPISGHTALYWYRQSLGQGPEFLIYFQGTGAADDSGLPNDRFFAVRPEGSVSTLKIQRTERGDSAVYLCASSLTGGGTEAFFGQGTRLTVV.

The chain is built from TRBV7-2 and TRBJ2-2, with D perhaps matching TRBD2 (6 bases). The CDR3 runs to 15 residues. V lost 5 bases and J lost 3, with 13 bases in between. Germline V gives CDR1 SGHTA, CDR2 FQGNSA. In DNA form, the CDR3 reads TGTGCCAGCAGCACTCAACCGGGGGACACCGGGGAGCTGTTTTTT. Translated, it gives CASSTQPGDTGELFF.

V gene TRBV29-1 combines with J gene TRBJ1-1; D gene unclear. The CDR3 is made up of 12 amino acids. The ends were cut back, 4 bases at V and 5 bases at J, with 11 bases in the middle. CDR1 and CDR2 from the germline V gene are SQVTM and ANQGSEA. As DNA, the CDR3 is TGCAGCGTTGGAAGGGTCGGTACTGAAGCTTTCTTT. This sequence encodes CSVGRVGTEAFF.

J is TRBJ1-4 and V is TRBV29-1; D not certain. Germline CDR1 is SQVTM and CDR2 is ANQGSEA. V gave up 4 bases and J gave up 4 bases, with 10 bases separating them. The CDR3 is made up of 13 amino acids. CDR3 region: CSVVGRLNEKLFF. The CDR3 DNA reads TGCAGCGTTGTGGGGAGGCTTAATGAAAAACTGTTTTTT.

V and J are TRBV27 and TRBJ1-4, with D unresolved. CDR1 MNHEY and CDR2 SMNVEV come from the germline V gene (reference sequence). V was clipped by 3 bases and J by 5 bases, with 7 bases between them. The CDR3 runs 13 residues. The CDR3 DNA follows: TGTGCCAGCAGTTTCGGGCGGAATGAAAAACTGTTTTTT. Encoded protein: CASSFGRNEKLFF.

This rearrangement joins TRBV3-1 (or the pseudogene TRBV3-2) to TRBJ2-3; no clear D gene. The V end was cut by 5 bases, the J end by 2 bases, with 11 bases between. CDR3 size: 14 residues. Germline V CDR1 and CDR2: LGHDT, YNNKEL (reference sequence). CDR3 nucleotide sequence: TGTGCCAGCAGCTTGCCGGGTTTCACAGATACGCAGTATTTT. Protein product: CASSLPGFTDTQYF.

The chain has TRBV10-3 and TRBJ2-5; 7 positions match TRBD1. The V gene end was trimmed by 4 bases and the J gene end by 0 bases; junction bases not matched to a gene: 2. From germline, CDR1 is ENHRY and CDR2 SYGVKD. This CDR3 contains 14 residues. The CDR3 loop reads CAISGTGDQETQYF. As DNA, the CDR3 is TGTGCCATCAGTGGTACAGGGGACCAAGAGACCCAGTACTTC.

V usage is TRBV9 and J usage is TRBJ1-2; D is ambiguous. The V end was cut by 1 base, the J end by 3 bases, with 13 bases between. Germline loops: CDR1 SGDLS, CDR2 YYNGEE. CDR3 length: 15 residues. CDR3 in amino acids: CASSVYGSPDYGYTF. The CDR3 DNA is TGTGCCAGCAGCGTATACGGCAGTCCGGACTATGGCTACACCTTC.

The chain links TRBV27 to TRBJ1-4; D is possibly TRBD1 (6 bases). The ends were cut back, 2 bases at V and 3 bases at J, with 13 bases in the middle. Looked up from germline, CDR1 is MNHEY and CDR2 is SMNVEV (reference sequence). The CDR3 consists of 16 residues. CDR3 region: CASSLTGILANEKLFF. The CDR3 DNA reads TGTGCCAGCAGTTTAACAGGGATCTTGGCTAATGAAAAACTGTTTTTT. Combining the CDR3 with reference TRBV27 and TRBJ1-4 gives the whole variable domain EAQVTQNPRYLITVTGKKLTVTCSQNMNHEYMSWYRQDPGLGLRQIYYSMNVEVTDKGDVPEGYKVSRKEKRNFPLILESPSPNQTSLYFCASSLTGILANEKLFFGSGTQLSVL.

V and J are TRBV5-6 and TRBJ1-4, with D hard to call. The length of the CDR3 is 17 residues. V gave up 0 bases and J gave up 0 bases, with 12 bases separating them. Germline V CDR1 and CDR2: SGHDT, YYEEEE. In nucleotides, the CDR3 is TGTGCCAGCAGCTTGGGACGGCGATTCGCAACTAATGAAAAACTGTTTTTT. It yields the protein CASSLGRRFATNEKLFF.

The CDR3 DNA sequence: TGTGCCAGCTCACCCACGACGGGGGGTTCTAATTCACCCCTCCACTTT. Translating gives CASSPTTGGSNSPLHF. The rearrangement joins TRBV18 to TRBJ1-6, with D perhaps matching TRBD1 (5 bases). CDR1 and CDR2 from the germline V gene are KGHSH and LQKENI. The CDR3 totals 16 residues. V lost 3 bases to trimming and J lost 6 bases, with 15 bases between them.

In this sample, this clone turned up a few times. The chain is built from TRBV7-3 and TRBJ2-5, with 8 nucleotides matching TRBD1. This CDR3 has 13 residues. Germline V gives CDR1 SGHTA, CDR2 FQGTGA. V was pared by 5 bases and J by 1 base, with 0 bases of the junction left unmatched. The CDR3 reads CASSQGAQETQYF. The CDR3 DNA reads as TGTGCCAGCAGCCAGGGGGCCCAAGAGACCCAGTACTTC. Filled out from reference TRBV7-3 and TRBJ2-5, the complete variable domain reads GAGVSQTPSNKVTEKGKYVELRCDPISGHTALYWYRQSLGQGPEFLIYFQGTGAADDSGLPNDRFFAVRPEGSVSTLKIQRTERGDSAVYLCASSQGAQETQYFGPGTRLLVL.